Listed below are T cell receptor beta chains from one sample, sequenced in a study of T cell responses to AZD1222 COVID-19 vaccine. Libraries were prepared by immunoSEQ multiplex PCR; TCRdb keeps only in-frame clonotypes and omits some of them. The sample shows 70,000 or so clones, around 90% of them seen only once. This specimen was peripheral blood, taken on day 0 of AZD1222 vaccination. These receptors all come from an adult in good health. Each CDR3 is given with its conserved first and last residue. The D gene is left open where the match is weak. Size is omitted from some rows. Given values are once, few, many or a class for expanded clones.

J: TRBJ1-4
D: .
V: TRBV6-5
size: .
CDR3: CASSDGATNEKLFF
DNA: TGTGCCAGCAGCGACGGCGCAACTAATGAAAAACTGTTTTTT

J: TRBJ2-7
D: .
V: TRBV11-2
size: .
CDR3: CASTLDRFMDEQYF
DNA: TGTGCCAGCACCTTAGACCGGTTTATGGACGAGCAGTACTTC

J: TRBJ2-1
D: TRBD2
V: TRBV30
size: .
CDR3: CAWSVGLAGGMSSYNEQFF
DNA: TGTGCCTGGAGTGTGGGACTAGCGGGGGGGATGAGCTCCTACAATGAGCAGTTCTTC

J: TRBJ2-7
D: TRBD2
V: TRBV5-4
size: .
CDR3: CASSISGETYEQYF
DNA: TGTGCCAGCAGCATTAGCGGGGAGACCTACGAGCAGTACTTC

J: TRBJ2-7
D: TRBD1
V: TRBV18
size: .
CDR3: CASSPRTGVIYEQYF
DNA: TGTGCCAGCTCACCACGGACAGGGGTTATCTACGAGCAGTACTTC

J: TRBJ2-7
D: .
V: TRBV30
size: .
CDR3: CAWSPGTGYEQYF
DNA: TGTGCCTGGAGCCCCGGGACGGGTTACGAGCAGTACTTC

J: TRBJ1-1
D: TRBD1
V: TRBV4-3
size: .
CDR3: CASSQSPGGWGSEAFF
DNA: TGCGCCAGCAGCCAGTCCCCAGGGGGGTGGGGATCTGAAGCTTTCTTT

J: TRBJ2-7
D: .
V: TRBV5-1
size: .
CDR3: CASSLGGAATYEQYF
DNA: TGCGCCAGCAGCTTGGGGGGCGCAGCGACCTACGAGCAGTACTTC

J: TRBJ2-7
D: .
V: TRBV28
size: .
CDR3: CASSPFLRDDYEQYF
DNA: TGTGCCAGCAGCCCATTCTTGAGGGACGACTACGAGCAGTACTTC

J: TRBJ1-6
D: .
V: TRBV7-4
size: .
CDR3: CASRGASSYNSPLHF
DNA: TGTGCCAGCCGGGGGGCGAGCTCCTATAATTCACCCCTCCACTTT

J: TRBJ2-7
D: TRBD2
V: TRBV2
size: .
CDR3: CASSGGDVTSGQYF
DNA: TGTGCCAGCAGCGGGGGCGATGTTACTAGCGGGCAGTACTTC

J: TRBJ1-1
D: .
V: TRBV19
size: medium-sized
CDR3: CASSIGVENTEAFF
DNA: TGTGCCAGTAGTATAGGAGTTGAGAACACTGAAGCTTTCTTT

J: TRBJ1-5
D: TRBD1
V: TRBV7-9
size: .
CDR3: CASSGDRGFQPQHF
DNA: TGTGCCAGCAGTGGGGACAGAGGTTTTCAGCCCCAGCATTTT

J: TRBJ2-1
D: TRBD2
V: TRBV15
size: .
CDR3: CATSRKRGISSYNEQFF
DNA: TGTGCCACCAGCAGGAAGCGGGGGATAAGCTCCTACAATGAGCAGTTCTTC

J: TRBJ2-7
D: TRBD1
V: TRBV18
size: .
CDR3: CASSPLGTGIEQYF
DNA: TGTGCCAGCTCACCACTTGGGACAGGGATTGAGCAGTACTTC

J: TRBJ1-1
D: TRBD1
V: TRBV14
size: .
CDR3: CASSQVGDREFSTEAFF
DNA: TGTGCCAGCAGCCAAGTAGGAGACAGGGAGTTTAGCACTGAAGCTTTCTTT

J: TRBJ1-2
D: TRBD1
V: TRBV5-1
size: .
CDR3: CASSWARDRGQENGYTF
DNA: TGCGCCAGCAGCTGGGCCCGGGACAGGGGGCAAGAAAATGGCTACACCTTC

J: TRBJ1-5
D: .
V: TRBV28
size: .
CDR3: CASSLVSGVVIGSNQPQHF
DNA: TGTGCCAGCAGTTTAGTTTCGGGGGTAGTTATAGGTAGCAATCAGCCCCAGCATTTT

J: TRBJ1-1
D: .
V: TRBV19
size: few
CDR3: CASSIGTFTEAFF
DNA: TGTGCCAGTAGTATAGGGACTTTCACTGAAGCTTTCTTT

J: TRBJ2-1
D: TRBD2
V: TRBV24-1
size: .
CDR3: CATSSRGTSNTNEQFF
DNA: TGTGCCACCAGTTCCCGCGGGACTAGTAATACCAATGAGCAGTTCTTC

J: TRBJ2-5
D: TRBD2
V: TRBV9
size: .
CDR3: CASNVAGVETQYF
DNA: TGTGCCAGCAATGTAGCGGGGGTAGAGACCCAGTACTTC

J: TRBJ2-1
D: TRBD1
V: TRBV29-1
size: .
CDR3: CSGVLGQSSYNEQFF
DNA: TGCAGCGGCGTTTTGGGACAGAGCTCCTACAATGAGCAGTTCTTC

J: TRBJ2-2
D: TRBD1
V: TRBV5-1
size: .
CDR3: CASTTGGFTGELFF
DNA: TGCGCCAGCACAACAGGGGGCTTCACCGGGGAGCTGTTTTTT

J: TRBJ1-2
D: .
V: TRBV6-5
size: .
CDR3: CASSYSARANYGYTF
DNA: TGTGCCAGCAGTTACTCGGCCCGAGCTAACTATGGCTACACCTTC

J: TRBJ1-1
D: .
V: TRBV7-2
size: .
CDR3: CASSPRGQNTEAFF
DNA: TGTGCCAGCAGCCCGCGAGGGCAGAACACTGAAGCTTTCTTT

J: TRBJ1-4
D: .
V: TRBV19
size: .
CDR3: CASSIDRFEKLFF
DNA: TGTGCCAGTAGTATAGATAGATTTGAAAAACTGTTTTTT

J: TRBJ2-1
D: .
V: TRBV5-8
size: .
CDR3: CASSLGAPYNEQFF
DNA: TGTGCCAGCAGCTTGGGGGCCCCCTACAATGAGCAGTTCTTC

J: TRBJ1-4
D: TRBD1
V: TRBV28
size: .
CDR3: CASSLDRGREKLFF
DNA: TGTGCCAGCAGCCTGGACAGGGGGAGGGAAAAACTGTTTTTT

J: TRBJ1-2
D: .
V: TRBV29-1
size: .
CDR3: CSVEGQSANYGYTF
DNA: TGCAGCGTTGAAGGGCAGTCAGCTAACTATGGCTACACCTTC

J: TRBJ2-7
D: .
V: TRBV6-5
size: .
CDR3: CASSITGYFNEQYF
DNA: TGTGCCAGCAGTATTACAGGGTACTTTAACGAGCAGTACTTC

J: TRBJ2-6
D: .
V: TRBV5-3
size: .
CDR3: CARSPSGANVLTF
DNA: TGTGCCAGAAGCCCCTCTGGGGCCAACGTCCTGACTTTC

J: TRBJ2-7
D: TRBD2
V: TRBV5-1
size: .
CDR3: CASSSGSSGASYEQYF
DNA: TGCGCCAGCAGCTCGGGATCTAGCGGTGCCTCCTACGAGCAGTACTTC

J: TRBJ1-1
D: .
V: TRBV6-5
size: .
CDR3: CASEWAGPNTEAFF
DNA: TGTGCCAGCGAGTGGGCGGGACCAAACACTGAAGCTTTCTTT

J: TRBJ1-2
D: .
V: TRBV2
size: .
CDR3: CASNIGFGYTF
DNA: TGTGCCAGCAACATCGGGTTTGGCTACACCTTC

J: TRBJ1-4
D: TRBD1
V: TRBV29-1
size: few
CDR3: CSTRDSANEKLFF
DNA: TGCAGCACCCGGGACAGTGCTAATGAAAAACTGTTTTTT

J: TRBJ2-5
D: .
V: TRBV7-3
size: .
CDR3: CATSRGQETQYF
DNA: TGTGCCACCTCGCGCGGCCAAGAGACCCAGTACTTC

J: TRBJ1-1
D: .
V: TRBV10-3
size: once
CDR3: CAISDSDSHTEAFF
DNA: TGTGCCATCAGTGACTCGGACAGCCACACTGAAGCTTTCTTT

J: TRBJ1-2
D: .
V: TRBV27
size: .
CDR3: CASSPKGFGAYGYTF
DNA: TGTGCCAGCAGTCCCAAGGGATTCGGGGCCTATGGCTACACCTTC

J: TRBJ1-2
D: TRBD1
V: TRBV7-3
size: .
CDR3: CASSDDRGYGYTF
DNA: TGTGCCAGCAGCGACGACAGGGGGTATGGCTACACCTTC

J: TRBJ1-2
D: .
V: TRBV3-1/TRBV3-2
size: .
CDR3: CASSLTLDTLRDGYTF
DNA: TGTGCCAGCAGCCTAACCTTGGACACCCTTAGGGATGGCTACACCTTC

J: TRBJ1-1
D: .
V: TRBV3-1/TRBV3-2
size: .
CDR3: CASSQVPGTEAFF
DNA: TGTGCCAGCAGCCAAGTGCCGGGTACTGAAGCTTTCTTT

J: TRBJ2-4
D: TRBD2
V: TRBV5-8
size: .
CDR3: CASSFLAGLRGAKNIQYF
DNA: TGTGCCAGCAGCTTCTTAGCGGGGCTGAGGGGAGCCAAAAACATTCAGTACTTC

J: TRBJ1-5
D: .
V: TRBV4-1
size: .
CDR3: CASSQQYSRGPQPQHF
DNA: TGCGCCAGCAGCCAACAATATTCGCGGGGTCCTCAGCCCCAGCATTTT

J: TRBJ1-4
D: TRBD1
V: TRBV5-1
size: .
CDR3: CASSLEGGALGEKLFF
DNA: TGCGCCAGCAGCTTGGAAGGGGGCGCTTTGGGGGAAAAACTGTTTTTT

J: TRBJ1-1
D: .
V: TRBV6-5
size: once
CDR3: CASSRRDGVDTEAFF
DNA: TGTGCCAGCAGTCGCCGGGACGGTGTGGACACTGAAGCTTTCTTT

J: TRBJ2-1
D: .
V: TRBV25-1
size: .
CDR3: CASSSFSTGGSGYNEQFF
DNA: TGTGCCAGCAGCTCATTTTCCACTGGGGGATCTGGGTACAATGAGCAGTTCTTC

J: TRBJ2-1
D: .
V: TRBV7-2
size: .
CDR3: CASSSDTYNEQFF
DNA: TGTGCCAGCAGCTCGGACACCTACAATGAGCAGTTCTTC

J: TRBJ1-4
D: .
V: TRBV4-2
size: .
CDR3: CASSPQPGQLEEKLFF
DNA: TGTGCCAGCAGCCCTCAACCGGGCCAACTTGAAGAAAAACTGTTTTTT

J: TRBJ2-7
D: .
V: TRBV19
size: .
CDR3: CASSIRGDYEQYF
DNA: TGTGCCAGTAGTATTCGGGGAGACTACGAGCAGTACTTC

J: TRBJ1-4
D: .
V: TRBV7-2
size: .
CDR3: CASSPDRPNEKLFF
DNA: TGTGCCAGCAGCCCGGACAGACCTAATGAAAAACTGTTTTTT

J: TRBJ1-4
D: .
V: TRBV25-1
size: .
CDR3: CATETVVGEKLFF
DNA: TGTGCCACCGAAACCGTGGTTGGGGAAAAACTGTTTTTT

J: TRBJ2-6
D: .
V: TRBV4-1
size: once
CDR3: CASSHVGPGANVLTF
DNA: TGCGCCAGCAGCCATGTGGGGCCTGGGGCCAACGTCCTGACTTTC